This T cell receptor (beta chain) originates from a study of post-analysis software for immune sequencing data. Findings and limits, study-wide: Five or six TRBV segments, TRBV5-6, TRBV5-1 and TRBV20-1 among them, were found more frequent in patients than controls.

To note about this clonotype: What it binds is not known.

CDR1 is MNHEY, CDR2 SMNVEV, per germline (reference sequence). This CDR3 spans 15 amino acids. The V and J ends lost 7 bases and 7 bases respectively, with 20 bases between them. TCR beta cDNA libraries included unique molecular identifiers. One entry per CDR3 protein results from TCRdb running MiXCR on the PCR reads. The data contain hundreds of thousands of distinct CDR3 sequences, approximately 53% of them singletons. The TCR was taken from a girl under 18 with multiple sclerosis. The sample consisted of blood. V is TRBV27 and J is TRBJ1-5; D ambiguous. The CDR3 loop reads CASNPKISRSQPQHF. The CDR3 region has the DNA TGTGCCAGCAATCCAAAAATCAGTCGGAGCCAGCCCCAGCATTTT.